Each of the 10 T cell receptor beta chains below was sequenced from the same sample in a study of CD8+ T cells in alopecia areata. Extracted RNA was reverse transcribed into cDNA, the sequencing template. The data were produced by immunoSEQ multiplex PCR, yet TCRdb's version contains in-frame clones alone and is incomplete. The data contain around 200,000 clones, about three fifths of them singletons. Treatment in this sample: oral pan-JAK inhibitor, 5-10 mg twice daily. Sequencing used CD4+ T cells sorted from blood, obtained at week 4, from a patient treated with tofacitinib. The origin of the receptors is a human donor with alopecia areata.

This clone came up a few times. The chain couples TRBV5-1 to TRBJ2-2; D is possibly TRBD1 (5 bases). With 2 bases removed from V and 4 bases from J, the gap between germline ends came to 12 bases. Germline lookup yields CDR1 SGHRS and CDR2 YFSETQ. This CDR3 spans 15 amino acids. The CDR3 region is CASSLRQGSTGELFF. CDR3 nucleotides: TGCGCCAGCAGCTTACGGCAGGGTAGCACCGGGGAGCTGTTTTTT.

The rearrangement links TRBV30 to TRBJ2-1, with TRBD1 matching over 8 bases. V was pared by 0 bases and J by 7 bases, with 5 bases of the junction left unmatched. The CDR3 totals 14 residues. CDR1 GTSNPN and CDR2 SVGIG come from the germline V gene (reference sequence). CDR3 nucleotide sequence: TGTGCCTGGAGTGTGTCCAGGGGGCTTAATGAGCAGTTCTTC. The encoded protein is CAWSVSRGLNEQFF.

V is TRBV7-9 and J is TRBJ2-3, with D unclear. Germline lookup yields CDR1 SEHNR and CDR2 FQNEAQ (reference sequence). V was pared by 5 bases and J by 3 bases, with 12 bases between. The CDR3 spans 14 residues. This CDR3 is CASSPLVGTDTQYF. CDR3 coding DNA: TGTGCCAGCAGCCCCCTCGTCGGGACAGATACGCAGTATTTT.

This chain joins TRBV13 and TRBJ2-7; TRBD1 agrees at 8 bases. CDR1 is PRHDT and CDR2 is FYEKMQ in the germline V gene (reference sequence). The length of the CDR3 is 15 residues. Trimming took 5 bases from V and 0 from J; bases not matched to a gene: 6. In nucleotides, the CDR3 is TGTGCCAGCAGCACCCGGACAGGGCCCTCCTACGAGCAGTACTTC. Protein: CASSTRTGPSYEQYF.

This clone was seen more than once but under ten times. The chain links TRBV6-5 to TRBJ2-2; 9 bases are a match to TRBD1. J was trimmed by 9 bases and V by 0 bases; bases with no gene match: 5. The CDR3 length is 15 residues. Germline V gives CDR1 MNHEY, CDR2 SVGAGI. The chain's CDR3 is CASSYSGQGGRELFF. Written as DNA, the CDR3 is TGTGCCAGCAGTTACTCGGGACAGGGAGGAAGGGAGCTGTTTTTT.

This chain uses TRBV4-3 with TRBJ1-5; D not certain. Germline V gene lookup returns CDR1 LGHNA and CDR2 YSLEER. Trimming removed 0 bases at V and 7 bases at J, with 7 bases between. The length of the CDR3 is 13 residues. The CDR3, as DNA: TGCGCCAGCAGCCAAGATAGCGACCAGCCCCAGCATTTT. Amino acids: CASSQDSDQPQHF.

This clone was observed a single time. The chain combines TRBV14 with TRBJ2-2; no clear D gene. Trimming removed 3 bases from V and 7 bases from J, with 3 bases in between. Germline CDR1 SGHDN, CDR2 FVKESK. The CDR3 is 11 residues long. Here the CDR3 reads CASSQFGELFF. Here the CDR3 DNA reads TGTGCCAGCAGCCAGTTCGGGGAGCTGTTTTTT.

Concerning this clone itself: An end of the junction differs from the germline gene, which may be a read error. The chain links TRBV6-5 to TRBJ2-1, with D perhaps matching TRBD1 (5 bases). The CDR3 contains 13 residues. Germline lookup yields CDR1 MNHEY and CDR2 SVGAGI. Here the CDR3 DNA reads TGTGCCAGCAGTAACTCCGTGGGGCATGAGCAGTTCTTC. It is translated as CASSNSVGHEQFF.

The DNA of the CDR3 is TGCGCCAGCAGCCTAAGGACAGGTCCGTCTAATGAAAAACTGTTTTTT. Translated: CASSLRTGPSNEKLFF. The chain couples TRBV5-1 to TRBJ1-4, with 7 bases aligning to TRBD1. After removal of 4 bases from V and 3 bases from J, the junction contained 9 bases not matched to a gene. The CDR3 contains 16 residues. Germline CDR1 is SGHRS and CDR2 is YFSETQ.

This chain joins TRBV7-9 and TRBJ1-2; TRBD1 is a possible D gene (5 bases). The CDR3 contains 15 residues. The germline V and J ends were trimmed by 1 base and 0 bases, with 9 bases remaining between them. Germline CDR1 SEHNR, CDR2 FQNEAQ (reference sequence). Here the CDR3 reads CASSLDRTANYGYTF. Written as DNA, the CDR3 is TGTGCCAGCAGCTTAGACAGGACCGCTAACTATGGCTACACCTTC.